This entry describes one T cell receptor beta chain. Germline V gene sequence: CDR1 SEHNR, CDR2 FQNEAQ (reference sequence). The CDR3 contains 15 residues. J was trimmed by 7 bases and V by 5 bases; bases with no gene match: 11. As processed by the authors: Using reference gene primer amplification, nucleated cell counts were estimated. Profiling relied on immunoSEQ multiplex PCR, and the TCRdb table lists in-frame clones only, not all of them. V, J and clone size were drawn from that table, and D and trimming were deduced from the DNA. The sample shows about 160,000 clones, around four fifths of them seen only once. This record belongs to a study of blood T cell repertoires in COVID-19. The wider study: Material from acute and convalescent COVID-19 was sourced from the United States, Italy and Spain. In each case, the material was cDNA or gDNA derived from T cells, B-cell-depleted T cells, or PBMCs.

The sequence came from a man aged 70-80 years with acute or convalescent COVID-19. V gene TRBV7-9 combines with J gene TRBJ1-2; 9 nucleotides align to TRBD1. Sequenced sample: peripheral blood. CDR3 nucleotide sequence: TGTGCCAGCAGCCCTACCGGGACAGGGAAGTTTGGCTACACCTTC. Translating it yields CASSPTGTGKFGYTF.